The sequence of this TCR beta chain was determined in a study of blood T cell repertoires in COVID-19 (dated by TCRdb to the early 2020s). Background on the whole study: Collaborator samples came from the United States, Italy and Spain and covered acute and convalescent phases of COVID-19. Where available, HLA class I and class II types were obtained from metadata supplied by the sample provider rather than from assay-based typing. The repertoires were released in a freely available public database meant as a resource for research on the immune response to SARS-CoV-2. Subjects who had been exposed to COVID-19, were actively infected with it, or had recovered from it provided the deeply sampled blood TCRbeta repertoires that made up the dataset. Samples were obtained from the ongoing ImmuneRACE study (first 160 participants) and from 1,254 subjects provided by 6 global collaborators. The prospective study material was composed of cDNA or gDNA derived from T cells, B-cell-depleted T cells, or PBMCs. A de-identified subject ID, COVID-19 status, age in years and sex were almost always included in the sample metadata.

TCRbeta CDR3 regions were amplified from genomic DNA by means of the immunoSEQ Assay, a bias-controlled multiplex PCR. On the authors' methods: Within the assay, amplification of reference gene primers was used to estimate how many nucleated cells each sample contained. To quantify the absolute abundance of each unique TCRbeta CDR3 rearrangement, sequence reads were collapsed and filtered. Productive Simpson clonality was computed per sample as the square root of Simpson's diversity index over productive rearrangements. The source is immuneACCESS, and TCRdb retained only in-frame sequences with V and J called. Part of the clones is not carried over; for the studies checked, unresolved V genes explain less than half of this, and the remainder is unexplained. V, J and clone size reflect that table, while D and trimming were determined from the DNA. The sample table lists approximately 180,000 clones, around 89% of them with a count of one. Approximately 5.6% of the sample is taken by the ten largest.

Here is what the overall study found, with its caveats: The quantity of clinical and demographic metadata differed by source and by participant and was supplied without curation.

Whole blood was collected in K2EDTA tubes by collaborating institutions according to the institutions' own protocols. For TCRbeta analysis, collaborators shipped samples in one of three forms: frozen whole blood, isolated PBMCs, or DNA extracted from either of those sample types. The CDR3, from cysteine to phenylalanine, totals 15 residues. The read is trimmed to its CDR3 DNA, 45 bases read in frame from base 1. According to the germline V gene, CDR1 reads MGHRA and CDR2 reads YSYEKL. The junction shows trimming of 4 bases on V and 4 bases on J, plus 14 bases between the germline ends. Turning to this clone: Its recognized antigen is unknown. No much larger clone exists at a distance of one base, and base qualities are not known.

The chain is made from TRBV4-1 and TRBJ1-3, with no confidently assigned D gene. The sequence was collected from a man aged 35 to 55 with active or convalescent COVID-19. The sequencing sample was made of peripheral blood. The CDR3 protein: CASSRGTAGGNTIYF. The bases read TGCGCCAGCAGCCGTGGAACAGCTGGAGGAAACACCATATATTTT.